Listed here are 10 T cell receptor beta chains from one sample, sequenced in a study of T cells in Graves' hyperthyroidism and ophthalmopathy. TCR beta CDR3 region amplification was performed from RNA transcripts. The HTBI primer set drove a first-round RT-PCR of the TCR CDR3. TCRdb reprocessed the multiplex PCR reads via MiXCR and lists one record per CDR3 protein. Here the sample spans some 560,000 distinct CDR3 sequences, less than 20% being singletons. Sequencing was done on a sample of blood. These receptors were taken from a woman under 40 with Graves' hyperthyroidism.

The V call is TRBV29-1, the J call TRBJ1-2, with 8 bases fitting TRBD1. Trimming took 3 bases from V and 6 from J; bases not matched to a gene: 6. The V gene's germline CDR1 is SQVTM and CDR2 ANQGSEA. This CDR3 has 13 residues. The CDR3 reads CSVEDRARDGYTF. In DNA form, the CDR3 reads TGCAGCGTTGAGGACAGGGCGAGGGATGGCTACACCTTC. The full variable domain, in which reference TRBV29-1 and TRBJ1-2 provide the parts outside the CDR3, is SAVISQKPSRDICQRGTSLTIQCQVDSQVTMMFWYRQQPGQSLTLIATANQGSEATYESGFVIDKFPISRPNLTFSTLTVSNMSPEDSSIYLCSVEDRARDGYTFGSGTRLTVV.

This clonotype was recorded many times. This rearrangement joins TRBV12-3 or TRBV12-4 to TRBJ2-1; possibly TRBD2 for D (6 bases). Trimming shortened V by 5 bases and J by 5 bases, and 16 bases separated the two germline ends. The CDR3 runs to 15 residues. The CDR3 region has the DNA TGTGCCAGCAGTCTCACTAGCAACGGAGACAATGAGCAGTTCTTC. Amino acid sequence: CASSLTSNGDNEQFF.

This clonotype was counted ten times or more. The chain has TRBV27 and TRBJ2-7; 11 bases agree with TRBD2. Germline CDR1 reads MNHEY; CDR2 reads SMNVEV (reference sequence). The CDR3 spans 15 residues. V lost 3 bases to trimming and J lost 6 bases; unmatched junction nucleotides: 7. The CDR3: CASSFGLAGGAEQYF. As DNA, the CDR3 is TGTGCCAGCAGTTTCGGCCTAGCGGGAGGCGCCGAGCAGTACTTC.

In its sample, this clonotype was seen a few times. The rearrangement links TRBV6-1 to TRBJ2-3; TRBD1 matches at 8 bases. Germline CDR1 MNHNS, CDR2 SASEGT. This CDR3 has 20 residues. This CDR3 is CGASRYPQGAAGRETDTQYF. CDR3 nucleotides: TGTGGCGCCAGCAGGTACCCCCAGGGGGCCGCGGGAAGGGAGACAGATACGCAGTATTTT.

This chain links TRBV7-2 with TRBJ1-2; D is uncertain. Germline lookup yields CDR1 SGHTA and CDR2 FQGNSA. This CDR3 region has 13 residues. With 5 bases removed from V and 3 bases from J, the gap between germline ends came to 10 bases. The CDR3 spells CASSRSGYYGYTF. DNA for the CDR3: TGTGCCAGCAGCCGCTCGGGGTACTATGGCTACACCTTC.

This clonotype was observed many times. This chain links TRBV2 with TRBJ2-3; possible D gene TRBD1, 6 bases. Germline CDR1 is SNHLY and CDR2 is FYNNEI. The CDR3 consists of 16 residues. Trimming removed 3 bases from V and 1 base from J, with 14 bases in between. The CDR3 DNA sequence: TGTGCCAGCAGTGATGGGGGCTTGGCGGGCACAGATACGCAGTATTTT. It translates to CASSDGGLAGTDTQYF.

This clonotype occurred many times. The chain uses TRBV7-2 and TRBJ2-7; TRBD2 matches 10 bases. V shed 5 bases, J shed 2 bases, and the junction held 9 bases outside the gene matches. This CDR3 is built from 16 residues. Germline values: CDR1 SGHTA, CDR2 FQGNSA. The DNA of the CDR3 is TGTGCCAGCAGCACCCAAGCGGGAGGGGGCACCTACGAGCAGTACTTC. It codes for CASSTQAGGGTYEQYF.

This clonotype was seen repeatedly, ten times or more. The V gene is TRBV7-2, the J gene TRBJ2-2; D remains ambiguous. Germline V gene data show CDR1 as SGHTA and CDR2 as FQGNSA. V was cut by 2 bases and J by 4 bases, with 8 bases left in between. The CDR3 is 14 amino acids. The CDR3 coding sequence is TGTGCCAGCAGCTTACGCTCTACCACCGGGGAGCTGTTTTTT. Protein: CASSLRSTTGELFF.

This clonotype showed up just a few times. This rearrangement joins TRBV20-1 to TRBJ2-1, with 11 bases aligning to TRBD2. V shed 1 base and J 7 bases; nucleotides not matched to a gene: 9. Germline V lookup: CDR1 DFQATT, CDR2 SNEGSKA (reference sequence). This CDR3 is 16 amino acids long. The CDR3 DNA reads as TGCAGTGCTAGAGTTGTAGCGGGAGGGCCGCAAAATGAGCAGTTCTTC. This encodes CSARVVAGGPQNEQFF.

With respect to this clonotype: This clone may be a read error of a much larger clone one base away. The conserved final phenylalanine or tryptophan is absent from the CDR3, which likely points to a read error. The chain joins TRBV12-3 or TRBV12-4 to TRBJ2-7, with TRBD1 matching over 8 bases. The V and J ends lost 6 bases and 5 bases, in that order; junction bases with no gene match: 9. The CDR3 extends over 14 amino acids. The DNA for the CDR3 is TGTGCCAGCAGCCGACTTTCGACAGGGGACGAGCAGTACCTC. This sequence encodes CASSRLSTGDEQYL.